Listed here is a single T cell receptor beta chain. The antigen remains undetermined. CDR3 size: 12 residues. Germline V CDR1 and CDR2: MRHNA, SNTAGT. Between the trimmed V and J ends, which lost 2 bases and 8 bases, there was a span of 9 bases. The data were taken from a study of cytotoxic CD8 clonotypes in ibrutinib-treated CLL. Study outcomes and limitations: T-cell clonality at baseline went above that of age-matched healthy donors and rose and fell with circulating CD8+ T-cell counts. There were few public clonotypes, and on treatment they contracted or stayed stable.

Sequencing sought depths of 1 in 200,000 to 1 in 1 million T cells. Libraries were prepared by immunoSEQ multiplex PCR; TCRdb keeps only in-frame clonotypes and omits some of them. The sample contains under 300,000 clones, 60% to 80% of which appear only once. The starting material was PBMCs, obtained at disease progression, from a patient treated with ibrutinib. The V call is TRBV6-4, the J call TRBJ1-2; D unresolved. The TCR was taken from a human donor with chronic lymphocytic leukemia. Here the CDR3 DNA reads TGTGCCAGCAGTGACAGGGCTGGCGGCTACACCTTC. This translates into CASSDRAGGYTF.